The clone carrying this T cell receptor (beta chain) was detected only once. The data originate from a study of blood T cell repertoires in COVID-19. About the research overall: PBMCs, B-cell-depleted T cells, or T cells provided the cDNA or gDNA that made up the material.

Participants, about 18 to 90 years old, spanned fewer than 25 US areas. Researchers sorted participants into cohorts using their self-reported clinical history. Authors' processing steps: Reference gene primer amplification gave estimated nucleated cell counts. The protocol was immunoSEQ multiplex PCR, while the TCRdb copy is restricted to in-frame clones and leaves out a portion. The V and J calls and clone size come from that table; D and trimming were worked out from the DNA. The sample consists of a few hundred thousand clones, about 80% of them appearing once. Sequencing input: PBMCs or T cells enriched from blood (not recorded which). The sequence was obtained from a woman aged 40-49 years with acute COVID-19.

In nucleotides, the CDR3 is TGTGCCAGCAGTTACTACGGACAGGTGAACGAGCAGTACTTC. This translates into CASSYYGQVNEQYF. V is TRBV6-5 and J is TRBJ2-7, with 7 positions matching TRBD1. Germline CDR1 reads MNHEY; CDR2 reads SVGAGI. With V trimmed by 1 base and J by 5 bases, 5 bases remained unmatched. The CDR3 spans 14 residues.